Following are 15 T cell receptor beta chains from one sample sequenced in a study of blood T cell repertoires in COVID-19. The table came from immunoSEQ multiplex PCR; TCRdb's copy has only in-frame clones and leaves some out. Here the sample spans some 210,000 clones, 81% being singletons. Sequenced: PBMCs or T cells enriched from blood (not recorded which). These receptors all stem from a woman aged 45-59 years with acute COVID-19.

The rearrangement joins TRBV6-1 to TRBJ1-3; D remains ambiguous. CDR1 MNHNS and CDR2 SASEGT come from the germline V gene. The CDR3 is made up of 13 amino acids. The V and J ends lost 2 bases and 5 bases respectively, with 7 bases between them. Here the CDR3 reads CASSEIERNTIYF. Here the CDR3 DNA reads TGTGCCAGCAGTGAAATCGAGAGAAACACCATATATTTT.

The V and J genes are TRBV4-3 and TRBJ1-3; D gene ambiguous. V was cut by 0 bases and J by 8 bases, with 14 bases left in between. The CDR3 has 15 amino acids. In germline, CDR1 is LGHNA, CDR2 YSLEER. DNA of the CDR3: TGCGCCAGCAGCCAAGAAGGGAGGCCGCCCGACACCATATATTTT. Its protein is CASSQEGRPPDTIYF.

The V call is TRBV7-3, the J call TRBJ2-1, with 7 bases lining up with TRBD2. The V gene's germline CDR1 is SGHTA and CDR2 FQGTGA. The trim removed 2 bases at V and 5 bases at J, leaving 9 bases unmatched. This CDR3 region has 16 residues. The CDR3 DNA sequence: TGTGCCAGCAGCTTAGACCGGACTAGATTACACAATGAGCAGTTCTTC. It translates to CASSLDRTRLHNEQFF.

The chain couples TRBV21-1 to TRBJ1-5; the table assigns TRBD1, which was not confirmed against the DNA. TRBV21-1 constitutes a pseudogene. The CDR3 is made up of 15 amino acids. CDR3 residues: CASTLPGQGFQPQHF. CDR3 nucleotide sequence: TGTGCCAGCACCCTACCGGGACAGGGGTTTCAGCCCCAGCATTTT.

The rearrangement links TRBV27 to TRBJ2-5; TRBD2 matches 7 bases. The CDR3 length is 13 residues. In germline, CDR1 is MNHEY, CDR2 SMNVEV (reference sequence). The V gene end was trimmed by 5 bases and the J gene end by 5 bases; junction bases not matched to a gene: 5. The CDR3 nucleotides are TGTGCCAGCAGTGCGGGACTAAGGGAGACCCAGTACTTC. Its protein is CASSAGLRETQYF.

This sequence joins TRBV23-1 and TRBJ2-7; D remains unclear. TRBV23-1 is an open reading frame whose function is uncertain. The CDR3 is 13 amino acids. Trimming left V 6 bases short and J 4 bases short, with 13 bases between. CDR3 amino acids: CASRLKRIYEQYF. The CDR3 bases are TGCGCCAGCAGACTGAAACGCATTTACGAGCAGTACTTC.

This clone was picked up a small number of times. The genes are TRBV27 and TRBJ2-7; TRBD1 aligns across 7 bases. Germline-derived CDR1 and CDR2 are MNHEY and SMNVEV (reference sequence). Trimming took 6 bases from V and 2 from J; bases not matched to a gene: 10. This CDR3 is 15 amino acids long. In DNA form, the CDR3 reads TGTGCCAGCAGCCCATCCGACAGGGTCCCCTACGAGCAGTACTTC. Amino acids: CASSPSDRVPYEQYF.

The chain links TRBV4-3 to TRBJ2-2, with TRBD2 as a possible D gene (5 bases). Deletions cut 4 bases from V and 1 base from J, with 10 bases between. Germline V gene sequence: CDR1 LGHNA, CDR2 YSLEER. The length of the CDR3 is 15 residues. The CDR3 protein is CASSPRGRNTGELFF. The CDR3 region has the DNA TGCGCCAGCAGCCCCCGGGGAAGGAACACCGGGGAGCTGTTTTTT.

V gene TRBV7-3 combines with J gene TRBJ2-2, with TRBD2 matching over 11 bases. Trimming took 6 bases from V and 5 from J; bases not matched to a gene: 14. Germline CDR1 and CDR2: SGHTA and FQGTGA. CDR3 size: 18 residues. The CDR3 DNA sequence: TGTGCCAGCAGTTTTGCTGGACTAGCGGGCCTGGGGACCGGGGAGCTGTTTTTT. As protein: CASSFAGLAGLGTGELFF.

The chain is built from TRBV2 and TRBJ2-7; D not resolved. Trimming cost V 2 bases and J 4 bases, with 3 bases left between them. Per germline, CDR1 SNHLY and CDR2 FYNNEI. The CDR3 is 11 amino acids. CDR3 in amino acids: CASSEPYEQYF. In DNA, the CDR3 is TGTGCCAGCAGTGAACCGTACGAGCAGTACTTC.

The chain combines TRBV6-5 with TRBJ1-5; tentative D call: TRBD1 (6 bases). This CDR3 contains 13 residues. Germline V gene lookup returns CDR1 MNHEY and CDR2 SVGAGI. V dropped 8 bases and J dropped 1 base, with 9 bases sitting between them. The CDR3 here is CASGRGSNQPQHF. In nucleotides, the CDR3 is TGTGCCAGCGGCAGGGGAAGCAATCAGCCCCAGCATTTT.

Comments on this clone: Its ends do not fully match the called genes, so a read error is possible. The J gene is TRBJ2-2, the V gene TRBV2, with a tentative D call TRBD1 (6 bases). The V gene's germline CDR1 is SNHLY and CDR2 FYNNEI. This CDR3 contains 16 residues. The CDR3 sequence: CASNEYGTLNTGELFF. CDR3 sequence (DNA): TGTGCCAGCAATGAATACGGGACACTAAACACCGGGGAGCTGTTTTTT.

The chain combines TRBV5-1 with TRBJ1-1, with TRBD1 matching 8 bases. The CDR3 is 14 amino acids. The J segment lost 2 bases and the V segment lost 3 bases, leaving 3 bases of the junction unmatched. CDR1 and CDR2 (germline): SGHRS, YFSETQ. CDR3: CASSWTGPNTEAFF. CDR3 DNA sequence: TGCGCCAGCAGCTGGACAGGGCCAAACACTGAAGCTTTCTTT.

The J gene is TRBJ2-1, the V gene TRBV11-2, with a weak D call TRBD2 (5 bases). The CDR3 consists of 16 residues. Germline lookup yields CDR1 SGHAT and CDR2 FQNNGV. V lost 5 bases and J 5 bases, leaving 19 bases between the germline ends. The CDR3 is CASSPLSGLENNEQFF. The CDR3 nucleotides read TGTGCCAGCAGCCCCCTCTCCGGACTGGAGAACAATGAGCAGTTCTTC. Drawing the rest from reference TRBV11-2 and TRBJ2-1, the complete variable domain is EAGVAQSPRYKIIEKRQSVAFWCNPISGHATLYWYQQILGQGPKLLIQFQNNGVVDDSQLPKDRFSAERLKGVDSTLKIQPAKLEDSAVYLCASSPLSGLENNEQFFGPGTRLTVL.

This clone has just a few counts. The chain links TRBV6-5 to TRBJ1-5, with 8 bases lining up with TRBD1. Losses at the gene ends were 6 bases for V and 2 bases for J; bases not matched to a gene: 6. In germline, CDR1 is MNHEY, CDR2 SVGAGI. The CDR3 totals 15 residues. CDR3 residues: CASSSRGRGNQPQHF. In nucleotides, the CDR3 is TGTGCCAGCAGCAGCAGGGGGCGCGGCAATCAGCCCCAGCATTTT.